The rows below give T cell receptor beta chains drawn from one sample of a study of beta chain features in type 1 diabetes. The repertoire was sequenced with immunoSEQ multiplex PCR; TCRdb's copy has only in-frame clones and lacks some. This sample yields roughly 260,000 clones, of which about a tenth are seen a single time; around 0.017% belongs to the top ten. What was sequenced was naive CD4+ T cells from blood. The receptors originated from a man under 40 with type 1 diabetes. The CDR3 runs from the conserved cysteine through the conserved F or W. Fields, in order: V gene, clone size, D gene, J gene, CDR3 protein, CDR3 DNA. A D gene is named only where the DNA matches it firmly. Part of the rows lack a size; the others show once, few, many or a class for expanded clones.

v_gene: TRBV7-9
abundance: few
d_gene: -
j_gene: TRBJ2-3
CDR3aa: CASSFRLEVATDTQYF
CDR3nt: TGTGCCAGCAGCTTTCGACTAGAGGTTGCCACAGATACGCAGTATTTT

v_gene: TRBV11-2
abundance: few
d_gene: -
j_gene: TRBJ2-5
CDR3aa: CASSTDPVTQYF
CDR3nt: TGTGCCAGCAGTACAGACCCGGTGACCCAGTACTTC

v_gene: TRBV23-1
abundance: few
d_gene: TRBD1
j_gene: TRBJ1-3
CDR3aa: CASSQSPRTGAGNTIYF
CDR3nt: TGCGCCAGCAGTCAATCTCCCAGGACAGGAGCTGGAAACACCATATATTTT

v_gene: TRBV18
abundance: few
d_gene: -
j_gene: TRBJ1-1
CDR3aa: CASSPQVLSDTEAFF
CDR3nt: TGTGCCAGCTCACCTCAGGTTCTGTCGGACACTGAAGCTTTCTTT

v_gene: TRBV2
abundance: few
d_gene: TRBD2
j_gene: TRBJ2-1
CDR3aa: CASSLLRLAGGNSYNEQFF
CDR3nt: TGTGCCAGCAGTTTGTTGAGACTAGCGGGGGGCAACTCCTACAATGAGCAGTTCTTC

v_gene: TRBV20-1
abundance: few
d_gene: TRBD1
j_gene: TRBJ1-1
CDR3aa: CSAAPTGKAFF
CDR3nt: TGCAGTGCTGCCCCGACAGGGAAAGCTTTCTTT

v_gene: TRBV28
abundance: -
d_gene: -
j_gene: TRBJ1-1
CDR3aa: CASSFGHSNTEAFF
CDR3nt: TGTGCCAGCAGTTTCGGACACTCGAACACTGAAGCTTTCTTT

v_gene: TRBV5-1
abundance: few
d_gene: -
j_gene: TRBJ2-1
CDR3aa: CASSMDSEQFF
CDR3nt: TGCGCCAGCAGCATGGACAGTGAGCAGTTCTTC

v_gene: TRBV29-1
abundance: few
d_gene: TRBD2
j_gene: TRBJ2-1
CDR3aa: CSVVGLAGNEQFF
CDR3nt: TGCAGCGTCGTTGGACTAGCCGGCAATGAGCAGTTCTTC

v_gene: TRBV9
abundance: few
d_gene: -
j_gene: TRBJ1-2
CDR3aa: CASSVETESTYGYTF
CDR3nt: TGTGCCAGCAGCGTAGAAACAGAATCCACCTATGGCTACACCTTC

v_gene: TRBV7-2
abundance: few
d_gene: -
j_gene: TRBJ2-1
CDR3aa: CASSSTLRSNEQFF
CDR3nt: TGTGCCAGCAGCTCTACCCTGCGATCCAATGAGCAGTTCTTC

v_gene: TRBV28
abundance: -
d_gene: TRBD1
j_gene: TRBJ2-1
CDR3aa: CASIDSGTGGNEQFF
CDR3nt: TGTGCCAGCATCGATTCCGGGACAGGTGGCAATGAGCAGTTCTTC

v_gene: TRBV5-1
abundance: few
d_gene: -
j_gene: TRBJ2-1
CDR3aa: CASSLGSSSYNEQFF
CDR3nt: TGCGCCAGCAGCTTGGGGTCTAGCTCCTACAATGAGCAGTTCTTC

v_gene: TRBV7-3
abundance: few
d_gene: -
j_gene: TRBJ1-6
CDR3aa: CASSLRRGSPLHF
CDR3nt: TGTGCCAGCAGCTTAAGAAGGGGATCACCCCTCCACTTT

v_gene: TRBV6-1
abundance: -
d_gene: -
j_gene: TRBJ2-7
CDR3aa: CASRGGDHPSYEQYF
CDR3nt: TGTGCCAGCAGAGGGGGGGACCACCCATCCTACGAGCAGTACTTC

v_gene: TRBV15
abundance: few
d_gene: TRBD2
j_gene: TRBJ2-1
CDR3aa: CATSQLGSGAANEQFF
CDR3nt: TGTGCCACCAGCCAATTGGGGAGCGGGGCGGCTAATGAGCAGTTCTTC

v_gene: TRBV18
abundance: -
d_gene: -
j_gene: TRBJ2-1
CDR3aa: CASSPPSGGSYNEQFF
CDR3nt: TGTGCCAGCTCACCACCGTCGGGGGGCTCGTACAATGAGCAGTTCTTC

v_gene: TRBV4-1
abundance: -
d_gene: -
j_gene: TRBJ2-3
CDR3aa: CASSHHPKDSYTQYF
CDR3nt: TGCGCCAGCAGCCACCACCCAAAGGACAGCTATACGCAGTATTTT

v_gene: TRBV10-3
abundance: -
d_gene: -
j_gene: TRBJ2-3
CDR3aa: CAISGGGAGDTQYF
CDR3nt: TGTGCCATCAGTGGAGGTGGGGCGGGGGATACGCAGTATTTT

v_gene: TRBV5-4
abundance: few
d_gene: TRBD1
j_gene: TRBJ2-5
CDR3aa: CASSQDWNRGSETQYF
CDR3nt: TGCGCCAGCAGCCAAGATTGGAACAGGGGATCAGAGACCCAGTACTTC

v_gene: TRBV5-1
abundance: few
d_gene: TRBD1
j_gene: TRBJ1-5
CDR3aa: CASSLTGSDTQPQHF
CDR3nt: TGCGCCAGCAGCCTGACAGGGTCCGATACCCAGCCCCAGCATTTT

v_gene: TRBV18
abundance: -
d_gene: TRBD1
j_gene: TRBJ1-2
CDR3aa: CASSGTGRHGYTF
CDR3nt: TGTGCCAGCTCCGGGACAGGGCGACACGGCTACACCTTC

v_gene: TRBV5-5
abundance: -
d_gene: -
j_gene: TRBJ1-4
CDR3aa: CASSFRGWDEKLFF
CDR3nt: TGTGCCAGCAGCTTCAGGGGATGGGATGAAAAACTGTTTTTT

v_gene: TRBV18
abundance: -
d_gene: TRBD1
j_gene: TRBJ2-7
CDR3aa: CASSPWPGGSYEQYF
CDR3nt: TGTGCCAGCTCACCGTGGCCAGGGGGCAGCTACGAGCAGTACTTC

v_gene: TRBV6-6
abundance: -
d_gene: -
j_gene: TRBJ1-2
CDR3aa: CASSSTGNYGYTF
CDR3nt: TGTGCCAGCAGCTCAACAGGGAACTATGGCTACACCTTC

v_gene: TRBV7-9
abundance: few
d_gene: TRBD1
j_gene: TRBJ1-5
CDR3aa: CASSTWTGGQSQPQHF
CDR3nt: TGTGCCAGCAGCACGTGGACAGGGGGGCAATCTCAGCCCCAGCATTTT

v_gene: TRBV19
abundance: few
d_gene: -
j_gene: TRBJ1-1
CDR3aa: CASSIVLNSNTEAFF
CDR3nt: TGTGCCAGCAGTATTGTCTTGAACAGCAACACTGAAGCTTTCTTT

v_gene: TRBV6-6
abundance: -
d_gene: -
j_gene: TRBJ2-7
CDR3aa: CASSPRSEQYF
CDR3nt: TGTGCCAGCAGTCCGCGGAGCGAGCAGTACTTC

v_gene: TRBV7-2
abundance: few
d_gene: TRBD1
j_gene: TRBJ1-2
CDR3aa: CASTRRGGVGYTF
CDR3nt: TGTGCCAGCACCAGGAGAGGGGGCGTGGGCTACACCTTC

v_gene: TRBV12-5
abundance: few
d_gene: TRBD1
j_gene: TRBJ2-3
CDR3aa: CASGLVLGQGADTQYF
CDR3nt: TGTGCTAGTGGTTTGGTACTCGGGCAGGGGGCAGATACGCAGTATTTT

v_gene: TRBV18
abundance: -
d_gene: TRBD1
j_gene: TRBJ1-1
CDR3aa: CASSLGQVMNTEAFF
CDR3nt: TGTGCCAGCTCACTGGGACAGGTCATGAACACTGAAGCTTTCTTT

v_gene: TRBV23-1
abundance: -
d_gene: TRBD1
j_gene: TRBJ1-1
CDR3aa: CARPGTANTEAFF
CDR3nt: TGCGCCAGGCCCGGGACAGCGAACACTGAAGCTTTCTTT

v_gene: TRBV5-4
abundance: few
d_gene: TRBD1
j_gene: TRBJ1-2
CDR3aa: CASSPFLTGSNYGYTF
CDR3nt: TGTGCCAGCAGTCCCTTCCTGACAGGGTCCAACTATGGCTACACCTTC

v_gene: TRBV5-4
abundance: few
d_gene: -
j_gene: TRBJ2-5
CDR3aa: CASSPGGVETQYF
CDR3nt: TGTGCCAGCAGCCCGGGGGGCGTAGAGACCCAGTACTTC

v_gene: TRBV7-2
abundance: -
d_gene: TRBD2
j_gene: TRBJ2-1
CDR3aa: CASTLAGAGEQFF
CDR3nt: TGTGCCAGCACTCTAGCGGGGGCCGGTGAGCAGTTCTTC

v_gene: TRBV2
abundance: -
d_gene: -
j_gene: TRBJ1-6
CDR3aa: CASKITGQYNSPLHF
CDR3nt: TGTGCCAGCAAAATTACTGGACAGTATAATTCACCCCTCCACTTT

v_gene: TRBV6-5
abundance: few
d_gene: -
j_gene: TRBJ1-1
CDR3aa: CASSRGAEAFF
CDR3nt: TGTGCCAGCAGTAGGGGCGCTGAAGCTTTCTTT

v_gene: TRBV4-2
abundance: -
d_gene: TRBD2
j_gene: TRBJ2-3
CDR3aa: CASSGPASGGVTDTQYF
CDR3nt: TGTGCCAGCAGCGGGCCGGCCAGCGGGGGGGTCACAGATACGCAGTATTTT

v_gene: TRBV6-5
abundance: -
d_gene: TRBD1
j_gene: TRBJ2-1
CDR3aa: CASSLDRGLYEQFF
CDR3nt: TGTGCCAGCAGTCTGGACAGGGGATTATATGAGCAGTTCTTC

v_gene: TRBV5-1
abundance: few
d_gene: -
j_gene: TRBJ1-6
CDR3aa: CASSLGTDGNNSPLHF
CDR3nt: TGCGCCAGCAGCTTGGGAACGGACGGGAATAATTCACCCCTCCACTTT

v_gene: TRBV2
abundance: few
d_gene: -
j_gene: TRBJ2-2
CDR3aa: CASSEARLGELFF
CDR3nt: TGTGCCAGCAGTGAAGCACGACTCGGGGAGCTGTTTTTT

v_gene: TRBV5-1
abundance: few
d_gene: -
j_gene: TRBJ1-2
CDR3aa: CASSLDGGELYGYTF
CDR3nt: TGCGCCAGCAGCTTGGACGGGGGGGAGCTCTATGGCTACACCTTC

v_gene: TRBV15
abundance: -
d_gene: -
j_gene: TRBJ2-1
CDR3aa: CATSRSGGTYNEQFF
CDR3nt: TGTGCCACCAGCAGATCAGGGGGGACCTACAATGAGCAGTTCTTC

v_gene: TRBV2
abundance: few
d_gene: -
j_gene: TRBJ1-6
CDR3aa: CASGQWTNSPLHF
CDR3nt: TGTGCCAGCGGACAGTGGACGAATTCACCCCTCCACTTT